This TCR beta chain appears in the sequencing data of a study of T-cell memory formation after mild COVID-19. Study background: Clusters were largely donor specific. The study's findings and limits: Pre-infection memory carried some responding clones, suggesting that cross-reactive memory joined. Still unconfirmed is whether the second-wave clones peaking on day 37 recognized SARS-CoV-2.

CDR1 and CDR2 (germline): LGHNA, YSLEER. Between the trimmed V and J ends, which lost 0 bases and 4 bases, there was a span of 13 bases. CDR3 length equals 16 residues. Only a few counts were recorded for this clonotype. Antigen unknown. TCRdb used MiXCR to reprocess the 5' RACE reads, holding one entry per CDR3 protein. The profile covers 550,000 to 600,000 distinct CDR3 sequences, with around 16% appearing a single time and approximately 8.1% taken by the ten largest. The receptor was derived from an adult woman who had mild COVID-19 (a few samples of this study predate the infection). Cell type and time point are not known. Sequencing used PBMCs or a T cell subset sorted from them (not recorded which). The chain employs TRBV4-3 and TRBJ2-1; TRBD2 is a possible D gene (5 bases). The CDR3 is CASSQERVQAYNEQFF. The DNA of the CDR3 is TGCGCCAGCAGCCAAGAGCGGGTTCAAGCGTACAATGAGCAGTTCTTC.